The 8 T cell receptor beta chains given below trace back to one sample, sequenced in a study of T cell repertoires in cytomegalovirus infection. TCRdb re-called the reads with MiXCR, one entry per CDR3 protein. This sample yields approximately 990,000 distinct CDR3 sequences, of which roughly 30% are seen a single time; 13% belongs to the top ten. These TCRs are of unknown antigen specificity. The material was cultured CD8+ T cells from PBMCs, obtained from culture after CMV antigen stimulation. These receptors all come from a human donor in good health (CMV status not recorded). Some clones in this sample may be carry-over from other donors' samples.

This clonotype has more than one count but fewer than ten. The CDR3 region is CASSFDPANYGYTF. The CDR3 DNA is TGTGCCAGCAGTTTCGACCCAGCTAACTATGGCTACACCTTC. The chain carries TRBV12-3 or TRBV12-4 and TRBJ1-2, with D hard to call. Trimming removed 3 bases from V and 0 bases from J, with 8 bases in between. This CDR3 region has 14 residues.

The chain carries TRBV28 and TRBJ2-3, with TRBD2 matching 8 bases. With 1 base clipped from V and 5 bases from J, the junction kept 14 bases outside the gene matches. This CDR3 comprises 18 residues. Per the germline V gene, CDR1 is MDHEN and CDR2 is SYDVKM. DNA of the CDR3: TGTGCCAGCAGTTTATTTCGTTTTGGCGGGGGGAGCGGAGATACGCAGTATTTT. Protein product: CASSLFRFGGGSGDTQYF.

V usage is TRBV4-2 and J usage is TRBJ2-7; D not certain. The CDR3 consists of 17 residues. V lost 1 base and J lost 0, with 16 bases in between. CDR1 LGHNA and CDR2 YNFKEQ come from the germline V gene. The CDR3 here is CASSQVSTSPISYEQYF. The CDR3 DNA reads as TGTGCCAGCAGCCAAGTCTCGACTTCTCCGATCTCCTACGAGCAGTACTTC.

The chain is built from TRBV27 and TRBJ1-2; no clear D. The germline V and J ends were trimmed by 3 bases and 8 bases, with 19 bases remaining between them. This CDR3 contains 15 residues. Germline CDR1 is MNHEY and CDR2 is SMNVEV (reference sequence). CDR3 coding DNA: TGTGCCAGCAGTTTGGTACCCCCACGAGAGGCCGGCTACACCTTC. Translated: CASSLVPPREAGYTF.

V and J are TRBV5-1 and TRBJ2-7; 7 bases agree with TRBD2. Per germline, CDR1 SGHRS and CDR2 YFSETQ. The CDR3 has 13 residues. Unmatched junction bases numbered 6, after V lost 4 bases and J lost 5 bases. The CDR3, as DNA: TGCGCCAGCAGCGAGAGCGGGGCGGACGAGCAGTACTTC. Amino acids: CASSESGADEQYF.

This clonotype was recorded many times. This chain joins TRBV7-9 and TRBJ2-5; D gene uncertain. Germline values: CDR1 SEHNR, CDR2 FQNEAQ (reference sequence). CDR3 length: 14 amino acids. V dropped 3 bases and J dropped 0 bases, with 8 bases sitting between them. The CDR3 DNA reads as TGTGCCAGCAGCTTGGTGGGATACCAAGAGACCCAGTACTTC. Protein: CASSLVGYQETQYF.

This clonotype has ten or more counts. V gene TRBV5-4 combines with J gene TRBJ1-6; a possible D gene is TRBD1 (6 bases). Germline V gives CDR1 SGHNT, CDR2 YYREEE (reference sequence). V was trimmed by 4 bases and J by 8 bases, leaving 13 bases between them. The CDR3 loop spans 14 amino acids. CDR3 sequence reads: CASSKDSLDSPLHF. CDR3 in DNA: TGTGCCAGCAGCAAGGACAGCCTCGATTCACCCCTCCACTTT. Drawing the rest from reference TRBV5-4 and TRBJ1-6, the complete variable domain is ETGVTQSPTHLIKTRGQQVTLRCSSQSGHNTVSWYQQALGQGPQFIFQYYREEENGRGNFPPRFSGLQFPNYSSELNVNALELDDSALYLCASSKDSLDSPLHFGNGTRLTVT.

This clonotype was observed a handful of times. The chain uses TRBV28 and TRBJ2-1; no clear D. Per the germline V gene, CDR1 is MDHEN and CDR2 is SYDVKM. CDR3 length: 15 amino acids. V was clipped by 3 bases and J by 3 bases, with 12 bases between them. CDR3 bases: TGTGCCAGCAGTTTTCAGAGGAGTTACTACAATGAGCAGTTCTTC. It yields the protein CASSFQRSYYNEQFF. The whole variable domain, remainder taken from reference TRBV28 and TRBJ2-1, is DVKVTQSSRYLVKRTGEKVFLECVQDMDHENMFWYRQDPGLGLRLIYFSYDVKMKEKGDIPEGYSVSREKKERFSLILESASTNQTSMYLCASSFQRSYYNEQFFGPGTRLTVL.